A single sample is the source of the 14 T cell receptor beta chains below, sequenced in a study of response to subunit inactivated influenza vaccine. TCRdb recomputed calls from the RT-PCR reads with MiXCR, one row per CDR3 protein. The table records 800,000 or so distinct CDR3 sequences, 21% of them present only once. This specimen was PBMCs from blood, taken 5 days after vaccination. The receptors come from a man in his forties or fifties who received an inactivated influenza vaccine.

Ten or more counts support this clonotype. The V gene is TRBV7-9, the J gene TRBJ2-3; D may correspond to TRBD1 or TRBD2 (5 bases each). The CDR3 is 13 amino acids. Germline loops: CDR1 SEHNR, CDR2 FQNEAQ (reference sequence). V lost 5 bases, J lost 4 bases, and 10 bases lay in between. CDR3 sequence reads: CASSPRGPDTQYF. The DNA for the CDR3 is TGTGCCAGCAGCCCCCGGGGCCCAGATACGCAGTATTTT.

This chain joins TRBV15 and TRBJ2-5; 9 bases fit TRBD2. The V gene's germline CDR1 is LNHNV and CDR2 YYDKDF (reference sequence). This CDR3 is built from 15 residues. The V segment lost 3 bases and the J segment 2 bases; nucleotides outside the gene matches: 4. The CDR3 sequence is CATSRGLAIQETQYF. The CDR3 DNA is TGTGCCACCAGCAGGGGACTAGCTATACAAGAGACCCAGTACTTC.

This clonotype showed up just a few times. The V call is TRBV12-3 or TRBV12-4, the J call TRBJ2-3; TRBD2 matches 11 bases. The CDR3 is 16 amino acids. The V segment lost 3 bases and the J segment 5 bases; nucleotides outside the gene matches: 7. This CDR3 reads CASSFGLAGGKDTQYF. The CDR3 DNA sequence: TGTGCCAGCAGTTTCGGCCTAGCGGGAGGCAAAGATACGCAGTATTTT.

This clonotype was seen a few times. One end of the junction does not line up with germline, which may come from a read error. The V and J genes are TRBV4-2 and TRBJ2-2; D is uncertain. This CDR3 contains 17 residues. Germline assignment: CDR1 LGHNA and CDR2 YNFKEQ. The CDR3 here is CASSQDIGSSHTGELFF. DNA of the CDR3: TGCGCCAGCAGCCAAGATATCGGCAGCTCGCACACCGGGGAGCTGTTTTTT.

This clonotype occurred many times. V usage is TRBV5-1 and J usage is TRBJ2-1, with a tentative D call TRBD1 (5 bases). Trimming shortened V by 0 bases and J by 6 bases, and 16 bases separated the two germline ends. The germline gives CDR1 SGHRS, CDR2 YFSETQ. The CDR3 sequence is 16 residues long. CDR3: CASSLAGSLGVNEQFF. For the CDR3, the DNA is TGCGCCAGCAGCTTGGCCGGGTCGTTAGGGGTCAATGAGCAGTTCTTC. The variable domain in full, completed from reference TRBV5-1 and TRBJ2-1, reads KAGVTQTPRYLIKTRGQQVTLSCSPISGHRSVSWYQQTPGQGLQFLFEYFSETQRNKGNFPGRFSGRQFSNSRSEMNVSTLELGDSALYLCASSLAGSLGVNEQFFGPGTRLTVL.

The rearrangement joins TRBV7-6 to TRBJ2-7; TRBD1 matches 7 bases. V trimming: 5 bases; J trimming: 6 bases; junction bases outside the gene matches: 4. This CDR3 region has 12 residues. Germline V gives CDR1 SGHVS, CDR2 FNYEAQ. Written as DNA, the CDR3 is TGTGCCAGCAGCCGGGACAGTACCGAGCAGTACTTC. It encodes CASSRDSTEQYF.

V usage is TRBV27 and J usage is TRBJ2-7; TRBD2 agrees at 7 bases. The CDR3 runs to 13 residues. V was pared by 3 bases and J by 7 bases, with 6 bases of the junction left unmatched. Looked up from germline, CDR1 is MNHEY and CDR2 is SMNVEV (reference sequence). CDR3: CASSFRDGREQYF. The CDR3 coding sequence is TGTGCCAGCAGTTTTAGGGACGGGAGGGAGCAGTACTTC.

This clonotype was seen a few times. This chain connects TRBV27 to TRBJ2-2, with TRBD2 identical over 8 bases. Germline values: CDR1 MNHEY, CDR2 SMNVEV (reference sequence). The CDR3 loop spans 13 amino acids. The V and J ends lost 6 bases and 7 bases, in that order; junction bases with no gene match: 4. The CDR3 loop is CASRYLAGGELFF. In DNA form, the CDR3 reads TGTGCCAGCAGATACCTAGCGGGCGGGGAGCTGTTTTTT.

This clonotype was seen ten or more times. This chain joins TRBV12-3 or TRBV12-4 and TRBJ2-1; 9 bases are shared with TRBD2. The ends lost 5 bases at V and 10 bases at J; junction bases unmatched: 6. This CDR3 has 13 residues. CDR3 amino acids: CASSRRGGHEQFF. DNA for the CDR3: TGTGCCAGCAGTCGGCGGGGGGGCCACGAGCAGTTCTTC.

The chain uses TRBV6-2 or TRBV6-3 and TRBJ1-5; 8 nucleotides match TRBD1. The CDR3 loop spans 12 amino acids. The V and J ends lost 9 bases and 14 bases, in that order; junction bases with no gene match: 12. The germline V gene encodes CDR1 MNHEY and CDR2 SVGEGT. The CDR3 loop is CASGIWGQEEHF. The CDR3 DNA follows: TGTGCCAGTGGAATATGGGGACAGGAGGAGCATTTT.

This clonotype was observed a handful of times. J is TRBJ2-5 and V is TRBV5-6; no firm D call. CDR3 length: 13 residues. V shed 4 bases and J shed 2 bases, with 9 bases lying between them. Per the germline V gene, CDR1 is SGHDT and CDR2 is YYEEEE. The DNA for the CDR3 is TGTGCCAGCAGCAGATGGGCGCAAGAGACCCAGTACTTC. Encoded protein: CASSRWAQETQYF.

V gene TRBV7-9 combines with J gene TRBJ2-3; 7 bases line up with TRBD2. The CDR3 length is 17 residues. V gave up 6 bases and J gave up 2 bases; unmatched junction bases: 14. Germline CDR1 is SEHNR and CDR2 is FQNEAQ (reference sequence). The DNA for the CDR3 is TGTGCCAGCAGGGCGAGCGGGGAGCCCGATGACACAGATACGCAGTATTTT. Amino acids: CASRASGEPDDTDTQYF. Filled out from reference TRBV7-9 and TRBJ2-3, the complete variable domain reads DTGVSQNPRHKITKRGQNVTFRCDPISEHNRLYWYRQTLGQGPEFLTYFQNEAQLEKSRLLSDRFSAERPKGSFSTLEIQRTEQGDSAMYLCASRASGEPDDTDTQYFGPGTRLTVL.

This clonotype was detected many times. The chain links TRBV6-5 to TRBJ2-2, with D tentatively TRBD2 (6 bases). The germline V gene encodes CDR1 MNHEY and CDR2 SVGAGI. The CDR3 has 15 residues. V lost 2 bases and J 7 bases, leaving 14 bases between the germline ends. The CDR3 loop reads CASSYGGAGSGELFF. The CDR3 DNA follows: TGTGCCAGCAGTTACGGTGGGGCCGGGAGCGGGGAGCTGTTTTTT.

V and J are TRBV5-1 and TRBJ2-2, with 9 positions matching TRBD1. Looked up from germline, CDR1 is SGHRS and CDR2 is YFSETQ. Trimming removed 4 bases from V and 5 bases from J; junction bases left unmatched: 6. The CDR3 covers 15 residues. The CDR3 sequence is CASSQGDRETGELFF. DNA for the CDR3: TGCGCCAGCAGCCAGGGGGACAGGGAAACCGGGGAGCTGTTTTTT.